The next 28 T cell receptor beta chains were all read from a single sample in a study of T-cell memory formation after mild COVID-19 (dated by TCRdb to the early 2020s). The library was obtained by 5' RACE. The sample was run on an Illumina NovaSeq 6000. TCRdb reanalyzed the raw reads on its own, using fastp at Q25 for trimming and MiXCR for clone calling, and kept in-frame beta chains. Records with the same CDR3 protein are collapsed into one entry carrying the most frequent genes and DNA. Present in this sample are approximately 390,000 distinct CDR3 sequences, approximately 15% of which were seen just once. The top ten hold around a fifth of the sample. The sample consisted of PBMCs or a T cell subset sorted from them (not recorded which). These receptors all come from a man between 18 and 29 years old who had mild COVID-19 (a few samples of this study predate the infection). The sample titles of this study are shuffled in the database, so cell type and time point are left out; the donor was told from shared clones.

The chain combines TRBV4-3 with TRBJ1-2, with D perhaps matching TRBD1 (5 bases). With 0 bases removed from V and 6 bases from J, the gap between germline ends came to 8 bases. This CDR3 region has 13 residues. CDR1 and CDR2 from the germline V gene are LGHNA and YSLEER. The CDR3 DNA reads TGCGCCAGCAGCCAAGATTTGGGGCATGGCTACACCTTC. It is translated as CASSQDLGHGYTF.

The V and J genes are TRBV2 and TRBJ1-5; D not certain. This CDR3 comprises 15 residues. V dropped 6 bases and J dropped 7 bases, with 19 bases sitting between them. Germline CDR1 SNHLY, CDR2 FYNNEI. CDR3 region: CASRHADPDRQPQHF. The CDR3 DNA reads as TGTGCCAGCAGACACGCCGATCCGGATCGACAGCCCCAGCATTTT. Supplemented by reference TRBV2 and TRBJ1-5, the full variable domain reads EPEVTQTPSHQVTQMGQEVILRCVPISNHLYFYWYRQILGQKVEFLVSFYNNEISEKSEIFDDQFSVERPDGSNFTLKIRSTKLEDSAMYFCASRHADPDRQPQHFGDGTRLSIL.

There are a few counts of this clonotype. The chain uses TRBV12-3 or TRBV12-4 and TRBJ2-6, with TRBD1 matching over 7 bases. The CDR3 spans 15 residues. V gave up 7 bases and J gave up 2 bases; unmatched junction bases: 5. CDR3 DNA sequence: TGTGCCAGCACCCTAGACAGGGCTGGGGCCAACGTCCTGACTTTC. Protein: CASTLDRAGANVLTF.

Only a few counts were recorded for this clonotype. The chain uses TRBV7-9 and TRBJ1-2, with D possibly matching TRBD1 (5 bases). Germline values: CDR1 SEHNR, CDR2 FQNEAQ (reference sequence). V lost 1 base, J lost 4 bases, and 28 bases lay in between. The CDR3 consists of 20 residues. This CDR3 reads CASSLDRDGSYGWGSYGYTF. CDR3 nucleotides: TGTGCCAGCAGCTTAGACCGGGACGGGTCATATGGATGGGGTAGCTATGGCTACACCTTC.

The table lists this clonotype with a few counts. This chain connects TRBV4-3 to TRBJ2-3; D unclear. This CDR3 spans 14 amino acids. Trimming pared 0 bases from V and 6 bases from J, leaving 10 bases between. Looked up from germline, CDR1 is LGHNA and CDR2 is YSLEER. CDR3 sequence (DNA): TGCGCCAGCAGCCAAGATTACCCGGCCGATACGCAGTATTTT. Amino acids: CASSQDYPADTQYF.

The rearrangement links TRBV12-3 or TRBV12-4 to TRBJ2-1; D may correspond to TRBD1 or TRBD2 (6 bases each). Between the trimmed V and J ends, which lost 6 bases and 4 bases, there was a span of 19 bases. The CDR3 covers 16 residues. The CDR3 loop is CASSPRMGGGYNEQFF. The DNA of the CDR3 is TGTGCCAGCAGCCCGAGGATGGGGGGCGGATACAATGAGCAGTTCTTC.

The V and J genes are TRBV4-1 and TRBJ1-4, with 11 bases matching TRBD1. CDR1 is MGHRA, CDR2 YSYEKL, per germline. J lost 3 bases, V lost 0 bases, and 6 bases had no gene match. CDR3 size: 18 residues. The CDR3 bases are TGCGCCAGCAGCCAAGAAGGACAGGGGGCAGAAGCTAATGAAAAACTGTTTTTT. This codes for CASSQEGQGAEANEKLFF.

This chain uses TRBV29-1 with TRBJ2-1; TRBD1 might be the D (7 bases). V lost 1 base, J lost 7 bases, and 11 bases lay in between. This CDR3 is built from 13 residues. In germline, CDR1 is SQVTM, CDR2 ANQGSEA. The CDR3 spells CSVEGAGGNEQFF. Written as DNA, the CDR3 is TGCAGCGTTGAAGGGGCAGGGGGGAATGAGCAGTTCTTC.

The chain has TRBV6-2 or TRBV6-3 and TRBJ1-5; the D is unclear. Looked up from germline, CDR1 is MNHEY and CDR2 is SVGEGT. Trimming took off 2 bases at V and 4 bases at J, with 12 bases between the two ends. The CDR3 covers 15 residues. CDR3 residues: CASSYGQVGNQPQHF. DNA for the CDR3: TGTGCCAGCAGTTACGGTCAGGTCGGGAATCAGCCCCAGCATTTT.

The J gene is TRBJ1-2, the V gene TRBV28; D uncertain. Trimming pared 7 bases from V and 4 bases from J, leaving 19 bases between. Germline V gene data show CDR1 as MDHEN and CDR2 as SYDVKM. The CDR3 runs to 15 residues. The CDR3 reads CASNDWRVGGYGYTF. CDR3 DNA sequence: TGTGCCAGCAATGATTGGAGGGTCGGTGGCTATGGCTACACCTTC.

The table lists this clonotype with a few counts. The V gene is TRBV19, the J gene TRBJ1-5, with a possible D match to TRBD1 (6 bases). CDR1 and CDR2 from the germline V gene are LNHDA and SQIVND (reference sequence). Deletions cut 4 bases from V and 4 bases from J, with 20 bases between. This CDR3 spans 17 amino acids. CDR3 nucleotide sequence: TGTGCCAGTAGTAGAGGGGGATTCGGACGGACGAATCAGCCCCAGCATTTT. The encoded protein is CASSRGGFGRTNQPQHF.

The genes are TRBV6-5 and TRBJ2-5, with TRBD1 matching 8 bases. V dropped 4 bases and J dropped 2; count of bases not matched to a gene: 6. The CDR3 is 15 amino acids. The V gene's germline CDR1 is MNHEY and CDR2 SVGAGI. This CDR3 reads CASSSDRGSQETQYF. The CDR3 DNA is TGTGCCAGCAGTTCAGACAGGGGAAGTCAAGAGACCCAGTACTTC.

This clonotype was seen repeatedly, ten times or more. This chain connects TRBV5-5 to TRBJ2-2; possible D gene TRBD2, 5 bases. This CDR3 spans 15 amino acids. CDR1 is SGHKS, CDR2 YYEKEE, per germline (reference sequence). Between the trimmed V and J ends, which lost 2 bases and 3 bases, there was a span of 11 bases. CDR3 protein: CASSFRARDTGELFF. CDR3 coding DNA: TGTGCCAGCAGCTTCAGAGCGAGGGACACCGGGGAGCTGTTTTTT.

This chain's CDR3 is CASSHEQGLKSYEQYF. For the CDR3, the DNA is TGCGCCAGCAGTCATGAACAGGGGCTAAAGAGCTACGAGCAGTACTTC. V is TRBV4-3 and J is TRBJ2-7; the match to TRBD1 covers 7 bases. The trim removed 6 bases at V and 3 bases at J, leaving 14 bases unmatched. CDR1 and CDR2 from the germline V gene are LGHNA and YSLEER. The CDR3 has 16 residues.

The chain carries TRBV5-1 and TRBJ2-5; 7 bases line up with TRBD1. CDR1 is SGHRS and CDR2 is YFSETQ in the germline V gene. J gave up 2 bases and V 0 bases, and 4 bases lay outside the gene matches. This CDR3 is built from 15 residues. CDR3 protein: CASSLEGTAQETQYF. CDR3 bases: TGCGCCAGCAGCTTGGAGGGGACAGCACAAGAGACCCAGTACTTC.

The CDR3 is CASSSKRGVDQETQYF. CDR3 DNA sequence: TGTGCCAGCAGCTCAAAGCGGGGAGTAGACCAAGAGACCCAGTACTTC. The chain joins TRBV9 to TRBJ2-5; 7 nucleotides agree with TRBD2. The CDR3 spans 16 residues. CDR1 and CDR2 (germline): SGDLS, YYNGEE. Losses at the gene ends were 4 bases for V and 0 bases for J; bases not matched to a gene: 9.

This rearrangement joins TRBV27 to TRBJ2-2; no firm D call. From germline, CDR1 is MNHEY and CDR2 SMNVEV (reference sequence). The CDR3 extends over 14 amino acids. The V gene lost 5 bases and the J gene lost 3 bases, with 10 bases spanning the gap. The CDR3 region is CASSRRHDTGELFF. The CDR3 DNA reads TGTGCCAGCAGTAGACGACACGACACCGGGGAGCTGTTTTTT.

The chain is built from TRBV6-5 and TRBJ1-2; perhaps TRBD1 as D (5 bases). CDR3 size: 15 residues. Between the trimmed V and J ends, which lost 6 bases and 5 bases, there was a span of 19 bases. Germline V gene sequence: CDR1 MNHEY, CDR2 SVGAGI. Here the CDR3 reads CASRRVMGRNYGYTF. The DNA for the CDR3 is TGTGCCAGCAGACGGGTAATGGGACGGAATTATGGCTACACCTTC.

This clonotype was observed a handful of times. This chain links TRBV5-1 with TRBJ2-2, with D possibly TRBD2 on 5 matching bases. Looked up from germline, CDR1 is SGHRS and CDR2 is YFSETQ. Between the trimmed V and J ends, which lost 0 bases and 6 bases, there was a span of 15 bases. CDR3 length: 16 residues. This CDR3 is CASSLDSRGRSGELFF. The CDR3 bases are TGCGCCAGCAGCTTGGATTCCCGGGGTCGCTCCGGGGAGCTGTTTTTT.

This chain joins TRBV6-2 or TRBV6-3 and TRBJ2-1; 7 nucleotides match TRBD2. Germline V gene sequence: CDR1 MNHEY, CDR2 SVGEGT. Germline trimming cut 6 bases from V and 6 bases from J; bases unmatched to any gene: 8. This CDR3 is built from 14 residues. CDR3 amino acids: CASRDGTTLNEQFF. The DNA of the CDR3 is TGTGCCAGCAGAGATGGGACTACCCTCAATGAGCAGTTCTTC.

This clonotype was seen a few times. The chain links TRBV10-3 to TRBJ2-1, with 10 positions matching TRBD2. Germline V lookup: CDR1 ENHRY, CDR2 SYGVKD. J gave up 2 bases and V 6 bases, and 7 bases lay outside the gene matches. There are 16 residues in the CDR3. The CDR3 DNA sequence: TGTGCCATCAGAGACCCGGGACTAGCGACCTACAATGAGCAGTTCTTC. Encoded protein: CAIRDPGLATYNEQFF.

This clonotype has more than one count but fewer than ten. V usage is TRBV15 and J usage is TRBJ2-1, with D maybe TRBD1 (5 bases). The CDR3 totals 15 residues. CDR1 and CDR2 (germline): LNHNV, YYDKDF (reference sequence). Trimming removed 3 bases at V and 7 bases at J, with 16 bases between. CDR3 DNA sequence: TGTGCCACCAGCAGCGCCCCGCAAAGGGGAAATGAGCAGTTCTTC. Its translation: CATSSAPQRGNEQFF.

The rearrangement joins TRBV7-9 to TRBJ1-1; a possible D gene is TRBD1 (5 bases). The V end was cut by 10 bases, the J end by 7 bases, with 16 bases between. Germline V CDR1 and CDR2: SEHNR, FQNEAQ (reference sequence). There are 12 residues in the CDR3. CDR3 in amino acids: CATHRDGHEAFF. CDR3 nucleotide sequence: TGTGCCACCCATCGGGACGGCCATGAAGCTTTCTTT.

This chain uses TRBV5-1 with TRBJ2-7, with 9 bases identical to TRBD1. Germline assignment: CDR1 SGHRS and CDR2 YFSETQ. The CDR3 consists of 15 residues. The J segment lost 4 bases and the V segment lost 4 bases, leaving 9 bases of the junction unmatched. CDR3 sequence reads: CASSPTGQGFYEQYF. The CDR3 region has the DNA TGCGCCAGCAGCCCGACCGGACAGGGGTTTTACGAGCAGTACTTC.

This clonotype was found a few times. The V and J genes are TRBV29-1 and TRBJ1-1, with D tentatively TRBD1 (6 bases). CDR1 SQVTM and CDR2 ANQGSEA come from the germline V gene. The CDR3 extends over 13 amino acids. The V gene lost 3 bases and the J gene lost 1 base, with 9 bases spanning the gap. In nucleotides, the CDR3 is TGCAGCGTTGATCAACAGGGGAACACTGAAGCTTTCTTT. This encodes CSVDQQGNTEAFF.

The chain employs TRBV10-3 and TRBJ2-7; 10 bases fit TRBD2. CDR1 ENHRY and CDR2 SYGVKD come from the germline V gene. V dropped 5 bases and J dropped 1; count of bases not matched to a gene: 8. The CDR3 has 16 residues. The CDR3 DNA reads TGTGCCATCAGTTCCTCCGGGACTAGCGATTCCTACGAGCAGTACGTC. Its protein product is CAISSSGTSDSYEQYV.

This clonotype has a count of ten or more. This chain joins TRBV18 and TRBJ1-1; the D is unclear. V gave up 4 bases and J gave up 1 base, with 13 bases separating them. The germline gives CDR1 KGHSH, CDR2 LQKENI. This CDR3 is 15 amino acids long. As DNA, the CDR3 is TGTGCCAGCTCACAAACCGTGGCAGCGAACACTGAAGCTTTCTTT. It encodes CASSQTVAANTEAFF.

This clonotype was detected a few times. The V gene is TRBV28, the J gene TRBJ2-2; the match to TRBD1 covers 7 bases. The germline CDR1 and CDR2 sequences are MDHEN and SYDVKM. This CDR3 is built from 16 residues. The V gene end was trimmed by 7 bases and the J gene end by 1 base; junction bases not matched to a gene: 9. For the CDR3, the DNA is TGTGCCAGCACCCGGGACAGTTTGGTGAACACCGGGGAGCTGTTTTTT. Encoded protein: CASTRDSLVNTGELFF.